These 26 T cell receptor beta chains were all obtained from the same sample, sequenced in a study of naive and memory T cell subsets. No antigen has been identified for these receptors. An equimolar mix of two oligonucleotides served as the beta constant-region primer for TRBC1 and TRBC2. Four rounds of PCR amplified the ligated cDNA using nested alpha and beta constant-region primers plus SP2. TCRdb used MiXCR to reprocess the UMI-ligation and nested PCR reads, holding one entry per CDR3 protein. The sample has roughly 140,000 distinct CDR3 sequences; roughly a fifth are singletons. Study outcomes and limitations: Naive repertoires, especially CD8, held a few larger clonotypes, possibly memory cells re-expressing CD45RA.

The sequenced sample consisted of naive CD8+ T cells from blood. Source of these receptors: a human donor in good health.

A few counts support this clonotype. The rearrangement links TRBV7-8 to TRBJ1-4; the D gene is possibly TRBD1 (5 bases). The ends were cut back, 5 bases at V and 7 bases at J, with 17 bases in the middle. Germline CDR1 and CDR2: SGHVS and FQNEAQ. The length of the CDR3 is 15 residues. This CDR3 reads CASSIAREVFEKLFF. The CDR3 DNA follows: TGTGCCAGCAGCATCGCCAGGGAAGTATTTGAAAAACTGTTTTTT.

This clonotype turned up a few times. This chain uses TRBV28 with TRBJ2-3, with D possibly being TRBD2 (5 bases). V was shortened by 5 bases and J by 4 bases, with 13 bases between the two germline ends. The germline V gene has CDR1 MDHEN and CDR2 SYDVKM. This CDR3 region has 14 residues. CDR3 in amino acids: CASSLGMSPDTQYF. The CDR3 region has the DNA TGTGCCAGCAGTCTCGGGATGTCTCCAGATACGCAGTATTTT.

This clonotype was seen a handful of times. The chain uses TRBV10-3 and TRBJ1-1; unclear D gene. V was shortened by 2 bases and J by 6 bases, with 10 bases between the two germline ends. This CDR3 has 13 amino acids. Looked up from germline, CDR1 is ENHRY and CDR2 is SYGVKD. The CDR3 DNA is TGTGCCATCAGTGAGGAGGTTGTACCTGAAGCTTTCTTT. Amino acids: CAISEEVVPEAFF.

CDR3 residues: CAIMESTGELFF. For the CDR3, the DNA is TGTGCCATCATGGAGTCCACCGGGGAGCTGTTTTTT. V usage is TRBV24-1 and J usage is TRBJ2-2; D is undetermined. The CDR3 has 12 amino acids. V was cut by 11 bases and J by 4 bases, with 10 bases left in between. In germline, CDR1 is KGHDR, CDR2 SFDVKD.

The gene calls are TRBV4-1 and TRBJ2-5, with D possibly matching TRBD2 (5 bases). Trimming pared 2 bases from V and 3 bases from J, leaving 16 bases between. The germline gives CDR1 MGHRA, CDR2 YSYEKL. The CDR3 extends over 16 amino acids. The CDR3 region is CASSQRGPTYEETQYF. In nucleotides, the CDR3 is TGCGCCAGCAGCCAAAGAGGGCCAACATACGAAGAGACCCAGTACTTC.

The CDR3 bases are TGTGCCAGCAGCTTAGACGGAAATACGCAGTATTTT. This gives the protein CASSLDGNTQYF. The chain has TRBV11-2 and TRBJ2-3, with D hard to call. The CDR3 is 12 amino acids. V gave up 0 bases and J gave up 7 bases, with 5 bases separating them. Looked up from germline, CDR1 is SGHAT and CDR2 is FQNNGV.

The chain couples TRBV19 to TRBJ2-1, with TRBD1 identical over 7 bases. V was clipped by 9 bases and J by 2 bases; unmatched bases: 4. The germline V gene has CDR1 LNHDA and CDR2 SQIVND (reference sequence). CDR3 length: 13 residues. The CDR3, as DNA: TGTGCCAGCACAGGGGACACCTACAATGAGCAGTTCTTC. Its protein is CASTGDTYNEQFF.

The chain uses TRBV20-1 and TRBJ1-3; D is unclear. V lost 6 bases to trimming and J lost 0 bases, with 15 bases between them. The CDR3 runs 15 residues. The germline CDR1 and CDR2 sequences are DFQATT and SNEGSKA (reference sequence). CDR3 sequence (DNA): TGCAGTGCCCATCCCGTCCAGGACTCTGGAAACACCATATATTTT. It codes for CSAHPVQDSGNTIYF.

This clonotype was counted a few times. The CDR3 nucleotides are TGTGCCAGCAGTATAGGACTAGCGTTCAACAATGAGCAGTTCTTC. Residues: CASSIGLAFNNEQFF. The rearrangement joins TRBV28 to TRBJ2-1; 9 bases map to TRBD2. J was trimmed by 5 bases and V by 5 bases; bases with no gene match: 7. The CDR3 covers 15 residues. The germline V gene has CDR1 MDHEN and CDR2 SYDVKM.

The chain carries TRBV20-1 and TRBJ2-7; possible D gene TRBD1, 5 bases. The CDR3 sequence is 13 residues long. Between the trimmed V and J ends, which lost 6 bases and 0 bases, there was a span of 12 bases. CDR1 and CDR2 from the germline V gene are DFQATT and SNEGSKA (reference sequence). As DNA, the CDR3 is TGCAGTGCGATCCGTGACAGCTCCTACGAGCAGTACTTC. Translating gives CSAIRDSSYEQYF.

The chain has TRBV27 and TRBJ2-6; D gene uncertain. This CDR3 is 17 amino acids long. Germline V gene data show CDR1 as MNHEY and CDR2 as SMNVEV (reference sequence). The V gene lost 5 bases and the J gene lost 2 bases, with 16 bases spanning the gap. CDR3 in DNA: TGTGCCAGCAGTCCGATTTCAGGTCTCGCTGGGGCCAACGTCCTGACTTTC. It codes for CASSPISGLAGANVLTF.

This chain links TRBV7-2 with TRBJ1-6; D gene uncertain. Germline-derived CDR1 and CDR2 are SGHTA and FQGNSA. V lost 4 bases, J lost 4 bases, and 17 bases lay in between. The CDR3 contains 17 residues. The CDR3 nucleotides read TGTGCCAGCAGCTCTAGTCACAGAGGGAATTATAATTCACCCCTCCACTTT. It translates to CASSSSHRGNYNSPLHF. The variable domain in full, completed from reference TRBV7-2 and TRBJ1-6, reads GAGVSQSPSNKVTEKGKDVELRCDPISGHTALYWYRQSLGQGLEFLIYFQGNSAPDKSGLPSDRFSAERTGGSVSTLTIQRTQQEDSAVYLCASSSSHRGNYNSPLHFGNGTRLTVT.

V gene TRBV6-1 combines with J gene TRBJ2-1; 8 nucleotides align to TRBD2. The CDR3 has 16 residues. Germline V lookup: CDR1 MNHNS, CDR2 SASEGT. After removal of 1 base from V and 6 bases from J, the junction contained 8 bases not matched to a gene. The CDR3 sequence: CASSEGRGLVGNEQFF. CDR3 coding DNA: TGTGCCAGCAGTGAAGGGCGGGGACTAGTAGGCAATGAGCAGTTCTTC.

This clonotype turned up a few times. CDR3 sequence: CASSLVGQYNEQFF. CDR3 DNA: TGTGCCAGCAGCCTAGTAGGCCAGTACAATGAGCAGTTCTTC. The genes are TRBV13 and TRBJ2-1; D ambiguous. The CDR3 length is 14 residues. Germline CDR1 PRHDT, CDR2 FYEKMQ (reference sequence). V lost 5 bases and J lost 4, with 12 bases in between.

The genes are TRBV7-8 and TRBJ2-1; D remains unclear. Germline CDR1 is SGHVS and CDR2 is FQNEAQ. The CDR3 is made up of 13 amino acids. V shed 1 base and J shed 6 bases, with 7 bases lying between them. CDR3 DNA sequence: TGTGCCAGCAGCTTAGTGCCCGGCAATGAGCAGTTCTTC. It yields the protein CASSLVPGNEQFF.

This clonotype occurred a few times. DNA of the CDR3: TGTGCCTGGACCCTACCGGGCGGCACTGAAGCTTTCTTT. As protein: CAWTLPGGTEAFF. This chain uses TRBV30 with TRBJ1-1, with D hard to call. With 4 bases removed from V and 4 bases from J, the gap between germline ends came to 13 bases. The CDR3 totals 13 residues. The V gene's germline CDR1 is GTSNPN and CDR2 SVGIG (reference sequence).

The chain has TRBV6-5 and TRBJ2-4, with 8 bases that match TRBD2. The junction had 5 bases not matched to a gene; V was cut back by 6 bases and J by 7 bases. This CDR3 has 13 amino acids. Germline loops: CDR1 MNHEY, CDR2 SVGAGI. The CDR3 DNA is TGTGCCAGCAGCCCGGGGGGGGTTAACATTCAGTACTTC. Its translation is CASSPGGVNIQYF.

The rearrangement uses TRBV30 and TRBJ2-3, with TRBD2 matching 8 bases. The junction had 15 bases not matched to a gene; V was cut back by 1 base and J by 0 bases. Germline assignment: CDR1 GTSNPN and CDR2 SVGIG (reference sequence). This CDR3 contains 19 residues. In DNA form, the CDR3 reads TGTGCCTGGAGTGACGGAATCCCAATAGCGGGGAGTAGCACAGATACGCAGTATTTT. Translated: CAWSDGIPIAGSSTDTQYF.

This clonotype was detected only a few times. The chain couples TRBV12-3 or TRBV12-4 to TRBJ1-1; D may be TRBD1 (6 bases). Trimming removed 5 bases from V and 3 bases from J, with 16 bases in between. The CDR3 length is 15 residues. The CDR3 loop is CASSMVGAGDTEAFF. CDR3 in DNA: TGTGCCAGCAGTATGGTGGGGGCAGGGGACACTGAAGCTTTCTTT.

The chain links TRBV13 to TRBJ2-1; D unclear. Trimming cost V 4 bases and J 0 bases, with 13 bases left between them. The CDR3 contains 16 residues. Germline V lookup: CDR1 PRHDT, CDR2 FYEKMQ (reference sequence). The CDR3 DNA sequence: TGTGCCAGCAGCTCTGTAGTGAGAGCCTCCTACAATGAGCAGTTCTTC. Protein: CASSSVVRASYNEQFF.

Only a few counts were recorded for this clonotype. The rearrangement uses TRBV14 and TRBJ1-2, with 10 bases that match TRBD1. V was clipped by 0 bases and J by 6 bases; unmatched bases: 7. The CDR3 is 16 amino acids. Per germline, CDR1 SGHDN and CDR2 FVKESK. Here the CDR3 reads CASSQDSGTGEHGYTF. CDR3 sequence (DNA): TGTGCCAGCAGCCAAGATTCCGGGACAGGGGAGCATGGCTACACCTTC.

This clonotype has just a few counts. The V and J genes are TRBV24-1 and TRBJ2-5; TRBD2 agrees at 14 bases. The CDR3 totals 16 residues. V shed 3 bases and J 4 bases; nucleotides not matched to a gene: 3. Germline loops: CDR1 KGHDR, CDR2 SFDVKD. CDR3 sequence reads: CATSDPGTSGRETQYF. In DNA form, the CDR3 reads TGTGCCACCAGTGATCCCGGGACTAGCGGGAGAGAGACCCAGTACTTC.

In its sample, this clonotype was seen a few times. V is TRBV6-5 and J is TRBJ2-7; 8 bases map to TRBD1. The germline CDR1 and CDR2 sequences are MNHEY and SVGAGI. CDR3 length: 14 residues. The V and J ends lost 4 bases and 4 bases, in that order; junction bases with no gene match: 6. The CDR3 DNA reads TGTGCCAGCAGTTCCCCGGACAGGGTTTACGAGCAGTACTTC. Translation gives CASSSPDRVYEQYF.

This rearrangement joins TRBV5-1 to TRBJ2-2; D perhaps matches TRBD1 (7 bases). Germline CDR1 and CDR2: SGHRS and YFSETQ. The V end lost 6 bases, the J end lost 4 bases, and 19 bases lay between the germline ends. The CDR3 contains 16 residues. The CDR3 region is CASMGLEGARTGELFF. CDR3 coding DNA: TGCGCCAGCATGGGCTTGGAGGGGGCCCGCACCGGGGAGCTGTTTTTT.

The chain has TRBV20-1 and TRBJ2-7, with D maybe TRBD2 (6 bases). Germline V gene lookup returns CDR1 DFQATT and CDR2 SNEGSKA (reference sequence). The CDR3 sequence is 14 residues long. Trimming cost V 6 bases and J 4 bases, with 19 bases left between them. The chain's CDR3 is CSAIRGSPMYEQYF. CDR3 in DNA: TGCAGTGCCATCCGGGGGTCGCCGATGTACGAGCAGTACTTC.

The genes are TRBV7-9 and TRBJ2-7; the match to TRBD1 covers 8 bases. Trimming cost V 4 bases and J 5 bases; bases outside gene matches: 7. Germline CDR1 reads SEHNR; CDR2 reads FQNEAQ (reference sequence). The CDR3 extends over 14 amino acids. The CDR3 region is CASSSRQGWDEQYF. For the CDR3, the DNA is TGTGCCAGCAGCTCCAGACAGGGGTGGGACGAGCAGTACTTC. The full variable domain, rest sourced from reference TRBV7-9 and TRBJ2-7, is DTGVSQNPRHKITKRGQNVTFRCDPISEHNRLYWYRQTLGQGPEFLTYFQNEAQLEKSRLLSDRFSAERPKGSFSTLEIQRTEQGDSAMYLCASSSRQGWDEQYFGPGTRLTVT.